This TCR beta chain originates from a study of identical twins. This clonotype was recorded at least ten times. CDR1 MNHEY and CDR2 SMNVEV come from the germline V gene (reference sequence). V was clipped by 5 bases and J by 7 bases; unmatched bases: 7. The CDR3 spans 15 residues. Each CDR3 protein gets one entry after TCRdb re-called the 5' RACE reads with MiXCR. The sample has 550,000 to 700,000 distinct CDR3 sequences; around 20% are singletons. These data are also associated with another study on T cells expressing NK-cell markers.

Material for sequencing was PBMCs. This sequence was found in a woman aged 18-29 years in good health. This chain connects TRBV27 to TRBJ1-5, with TRBD1 matching 11 bases. CDR3 sequence: CASSRGTGGGQPQHF. The CDR3 DNA reads TGTGCCAGCAGTCGGGGGACAGGGGGTGGACAGCCCCAGCATTTT.